A selection of T cell receptor beta chains follows, all from one sample in a study of blood T cell repertoires in COVID-19. Produced via immunoSEQ multiplex PCR; TCRdb's table is partial and in-frame only. Among some 330,000 clones listed, 87% were seen once. Sequenced input: PBMCs or T cells enriched from blood (not recorded which). The receptors originated from a man aged 35-49 years in a cohort exposed to, infected with or recovered from COVID-19 (not recorded which). Each CDR3 is given with its conserved first and last residue. The order of the fields is clone size, V gene, J gene, D gene, CDR3 protein, CDR3 DNA. D genes are given only for firm matches. Only some rows state a clone size, as once, few, many or a class for expanded clones.

NA	TRBV3-1/TRBV3-2	TRBJ1-5	TRBD1	CASSLGQARQPQHF	TGTGCCAGCAGCCTCGGACAGGCGCGGCAGCCCCAGCATTTT
NA	TRBV4-1	TRBJ2-7	NA	CASSQDPGKGYAYEQYF	TGCGCCAGCAGCCAAGATCCTGGTAAGGGGTACGCCTACGAGCAGTACTTC
NA	TRBV5-1	TRBJ2-7	TRBD2	CASSAGGSAGSYEQYF	TGCGCCAGCAGCGCGGGAGGGTCGGCGGGGTCCTACGAGCAGTACTTC
few	TRBV27	TRBJ2-1	TRBD2	CASSSRLAGGPQGYNEQFF	TGTGCCAGCAGTTCTCGACTAGCGGGAGGGCCCCAAGGCTACAATGAGCAGTTCTTC
NA	TRBV6-5	TRBJ1-4	TRBD1	CASRTPGDSEKLFF	TGTGCCAGCAGGACCCCGGGGGACAGTGAAAAACTGTTTTTT
NA	TRBV7-9	TRBJ2-5	TRBD2	CASSLVSRLPRTSGETQYF	TGTGCCAGCAGCTTAGTATCCCGCTTACCGAGGACTAGCGGAGAGACCCAGTACTTC
NA	TRBV27	TRBJ2-5	NA	CASSFGNQETQYF	TGTGCCAGCAGTTTCGGGAACCAAGAGACCCAGTACTTC
NA	TRBV3-1/TRBV3-2	TRBJ2-7	TRBD2	CASSQVSGGAYEQYF	TGTGCCAGCAGCCAAGTATCCGGGGGGGCCTACGAGCAGTACTTC
NA	TRBV5-1	TRBJ1-2	TRBD1	CASSPGQDYGYTF	TGCGCCAGCAGCCCGGGACAGGACTATGGCTACACCTTC
NA	TRBV13	TRBJ1-1	NA	CASRRENTEAFF	TGTGCCAGCAGGCGGGAGAACACTGAAGCTTTCTTT
NA	TRBV7-9	TRBJ1-1	NA	CASSLGGRNTEAFF	TGTGCCAGCAGCTTGGGAGGGCGGAACACTGAAGCTTTCTTT
NA	TRBV9	TRBJ1-3	NA	CASSAQDSGNTIYF	TGTGCCAGCAGCGCACAGGACTCTGGAAACACCATATATTTT
NA	TRBV28	TRBJ1-2	NA	CASSLYHRANYGYTF	TGTGCCAGCAGTTTATATCACAGGGCTAACTATGGCTACACCTTC
NA	TRBV18	TRBJ2-6	TRBD1	CASSRQTGMYGANVLTF	TGTGCCAGCTCACGACAGACAGGGATGTACGGGGCCAACGTCCTGACTTTC
NA	TRBV19	TRBJ2-2	NA	CASSGGNTGELFF	TGTGCCAGTAGCGGGGGGAACACCGGGGAGCTGTTTTTT
NA	TRBV3-1/TRBV3-2	TRBJ2-5	TRBD2	CASSQLAGQETQYF	TGTGCCAGCAGCCAGCTAGCGGGGCAAGAGACCCAGTACTTC
NA	TRBV3-1/TRBV3-2	TRBJ1-1	NA	CASSYRRGTEAFF	TGTGCCAGCAGCTACAGGCGGGGGACTGAAGCTTTCTTT
NA	TRBV5-1	TRBJ2-1	TRBD2	CASSLGGSGGINEQFF	TGCGCCAGCAGCTTGGGTGGTAGCGGGGGTATCAATGAGCAGTTCTTC
NA	TRBV6-5	TRBJ2-1	NA	CASSYDPSYNEQFF	TGTGCCAGCAGTTACGATCCGAGCTACAATGAGCAGTTCTTC
NA	TRBV6-5	TRBJ1-5	NA	CASSGASNQPQHF	TGTGCCAGCAGCGGAGCAAGCAATCAGCCCCAGCATTTT
NA	TRBV2	TRBJ2-1	TRBD2	CASRNGLAGSSYNEQFF	TGTGCCAGCAGAAATGGACTAGCGGGAAGCTCCTACAATGAGCAGTTCTTC
NA	TRBV6-4	TRBJ2-1	TRBD2	CASTAVGGAGEQFF	TGTGCCAGCACCGCGGTGGGAGGGGCCGGTGAGCAGTTCTTC
NA	TRBV5-1	TRBJ2-2	NA	CASSLQGTTGELFF	TGCGCCAGCAGCTTGCAGGGCACCACCGGGGAGCTGTTTTTT
NA	TRBV20-1	TRBJ2-3	TRBD2	CSASWVAGDTDTQYF	TGCAGTGCTAGTTGGGTAGCGGGAGACACAGATACGCAGTATTTT
NA	TRBV3-1/TRBV3-2	TRBJ1-1	TRBD1	CASSSRQGGTEAFF	TGTGCCAGCAGCTCTAGACAGGGAGGAACTGAAGCTTTCTTT
once	TRBV11-3	TRBJ2-7	NA	CASSLEDRSEQYF	TGTGCCAGCAGCTTGGAGGACAGATCCGAGCAGTACTTC
once	TRBV19	TRBJ2-2	NA	CASTFGQGITGELFF	TGTGCCAGTACGTTCGGGCAGGGGATAACCGGGGAGCTGTTTTTT
NA	TRBV6-5	TRBJ1-4	TRBD1	CASSYSGTGEKKLFF	TGTGCCAGCAGTTACTCCGGGACAGGAGAGAAAAAACTGTTTTTT
NA	TRBV5-1	TRBJ2-1	TRBD1	CASSLTDRVNEQFF	TGCGCCAGCAGCTTGACCGACAGGGTCAATGAGCAGTTCTTC
NA	TRBV15	TRBJ2-7	TRBD2	CATSREQGGSYEQYF	TGTGCCACCAGCAGAGAGCAGGGAGGGTCCTACGAGCAGTACTTC
NA	TRBV5-1	TRBJ1-1	NA	CASSQSDRNTEAFF	TGCGCCAGCAGCCAAAGCGACAGGAACACTGAAGCTTTCTTT
NA	TRBV29-1	TRBJ2-1	NA	CSGEQGRANEQFF	TGCAGCGGGGAGCAGGGGAGGGCCAATGAGCAGTTCTTC
NA	TRBV5-1	TRBJ2-7	TRBD2	CASSLGGSQSYEQYF	TGCGCCAGCAGCTTGGGCGGGAGTCAATCCTACGAGCAGTACTTC
NA	TRBV27	TRBJ1-1	TRBD1	CASRGAGTGVTEAFF	TGTGCCAGCAGGGGGGCCGGGACAGGGGTCACTGAAGCTTTCTTT
NA	TRBV7-8	TRBJ2-3	NA	CASSLVLAADTQYF	TGTGCCAGCAGCTTAGTCCTAGCAGCAGATACGCAGTATTTT
NA	TRBV24-1	TRBJ1-5	TRBD1	CATSGSRGPHQPQHF	TGTGCCACCAGTGGCTCGAGGGGGCCCCATCAGCCCCAGCATTTT
few	TRBV5-4	TRBJ2-4	NA	CASSLAAGSNIQYF	TGTGCCAGCAGCTTGGCCGCAGGGTCCAACATTCAGTACTTC
once	TRBV14	TRBJ2-3	NA	CASSQNGYTDTQYF	TGTGCCAGCAGCCAAAACGGGTACACAGATACGCAGTATTTT
NA	TRBV5-1	TRBJ1-2	TRBD1	CASSLAGTGAYGYTF	TGCGCCAGCAGCTTGGCCGGGACAGGGGCCTATGGCTACACCTTC
once	TRBV6-5	TRBJ1-6	NA	CASSRTDLDSPLHF	TGTGCCAGCAGTCGTACAGATTTGGATTCACCCCTCCACTTT
NA	TRBV5-1	TRBJ2-3	TRBD2	CASSLGGGRIADTQYF	TGCGCCAGCAGCTTGGGTGGCGGGAGAATCGCAGATACGCAGTATTTT
NA	TRBV5-4	TRBJ2-3	TRBD1	CASSLADRASTDTQYF	TGTGCCAGCAGCTTGGCCGACAGGGCGAGCACAGATACGCAGTATTTT
NA	TRBV5-6	TRBJ1-4	TRBD1	CASSTRTGANEKLFF	TGTGCCAGCAGCACCCGGACAGGGGCAAATGAAAAACTGTTTTTT
once	TRBV6-5	TRBJ2-3	TRBD1	CATRTGGNTQYF	TGTGCCACCCGGACAGGGGGAAATACGCAGTATTTT
NA	TRBV6-4	TRBJ1-1	NA	CASKLGGGNTEAFF	TGTGCCAGTAAACTCGGAGGCGGAAACACTGAAGCTTTCTTT
few	TRBV10-3	TRBJ2-7	NA	CAISEATVNYEQYF	TGTGCCATCAGTGAGGCAACGGTCAACTACGAGCAGTACTTC
NA	TRBV5-1	TRBJ2-1	TRBD1	CASSFLGQGLSYNEQFF	TGCGCCAGCAGCTTCCTTGGACAGGGTCTTTCCTACAATGAGCAGTTCTTC
NA	TRBV6-5	TRBJ1-6	TRBD1	CASGQGYYNSPLHF	TGTGCCAGCGGACAGGGGTATTATAATTCACCCCTCCACTTT
NA	TRBV2	TRBJ1-6	NA	CASSSQGTGNNSPLHF	TGTGCCAGCAGTTCCCAGGGTACGGGTAATAATTCACCCCTCCACTTT
NA	TRBV30	TRBJ1-2	TRBD1	CAWSAKDRIGYTF	TGTGCCTGGAGTGCAAAGGACAGGATAGGCTACACCTTC
NA	TRBV7-8	TRBJ1-6	TRBD1	CASSPTGALYNSPLHF	TGTGCCAGCAGCCCGACAGGGGCACTGTATAATTCACCCCTCCACTTT
NA	TRBV10-1	TRBJ2-7	NA	CASSDPGNGTYEQYF	TGCGCCAGCAGTGACCCCGGGAATGGGACCTACGAGCAGTACTTC
NA	TRBV30	TRBJ2-7	TRBD2	CAWSVRTSQQYF	TGTGCCTGGAGTGTACGGACTAGCCAGCAGTACTTC